Sequencing of this T cell receptor beta chain was carried out in a study of shared clonotypes between healthy human individuals. Donors were Caucasian adults residing in Nashville, Tennessee, USA. Clones were sequenced by immunoSEQ multiplex PCR, and TCRdb holds only the in-frame ones, with some missing. The table includes about 2.3 million clones, just over 90% detected once. The CDR3 runs to 13 residues. V dropped 3 bases and J dropped 6 bases, with 12 bases sitting between them. The germline V gene encodes CDR1 KGHSH and CDR2 LQKENI. The origin of this receptor is a young man in good health. Some clones in this sample may be carry-over from other donors' samples. Material: naive CD4+ T cells from PBMCs. Specified subset: CD45RA+ positively selected. The J gene is TRBJ2-7, the V gene TRBV18; D call uncertain. This chain's CDR3 is CASSPATEVEQYF. The CDR3 coding sequence is TGTGCCAGCTCACCCGCGACGGAAGTCGAGCAGTACTTC.